This T cell receptor (beta chain) came from a study of blood T cell repertoires in COVID-19. This CDR3 spans 14 amino acids. Germline values: CDR1 SGHRS, CDR2 YFSETQ. V was cut by 0 bases and J by 4 bases, with 11 bases left in between. Repertoires were generated with immunoSEQ multiplex PCR, while TCRdb's copy carries only in-frame clones and drops some. The repertoire holds about 160,000 clones, with roughly 85% as singletons. The TCR was taken from a man between 60 and 75 years old who had recovered from COVID-19. The chain carries TRBV5-1 and TRBJ2-7; D unresolved. The sample consisted of PBMCs or T cells enriched from blood (not recorded which). CDR3: CASSLAGSQYEQYF. CDR3 DNA sequence: TGCGCCAGCAGCTTGGCCGGGTCCCAATACGAGCAGTACTTC.